The entry below describes one T cell receptor beta chain. The data were taken from a study of blood T cell repertoires in COVID-19. TCRdb keeps only in-frame clones here, not all; method: immunoSEQ multiplex PCR. The table records tens of thousands of clones, 89% of them present only once. V shed 4 bases, J shed 5 bases, and the junction held 7 bases outside the gene matches. This CDR3 is 15 amino acids long. Germline assignment: CDR1 LNHDA and CDR2 SQIVND (reference sequence). The sample consisted of peripheral blood. The V gene is TRBV19, the J gene TRBJ2-1; 8 positions agree with TRBD1. This TCR came from a human donor with acute or convalescent COVID-19. The donor label of this sample is uncertain. For the CDR3, the DNA is TGTGCCAGTAGTAACCACAGGGGGGTGGACAATGAGCAGTTCTTC. Protein product: CASSNHRGVDNEQFF.